These 15 T cell receptor beta chains were all obtained from the same sample, sequenced in a study of beta chain features in type 1 diabetes. Overall study findings and caveats: All four CD4+ subsets from Type 1 diabetes patients carried moderately but significantly shorter TCRB CDR3s.

Their antigens remain unidentified. As every portion of the isolated RNA was reverse transcribed, the sequencing read expressed TCRB transcripts. The table came from immunoSEQ multiplex PCR; TCRdb's copy has only in-frame clones and leaves some out. The table includes approximately 150,000 clones, about 13% detected once. The specimen sequenced was central memory CD4+ T cells from blood. Source of these receptors: a man aged 18 to 35 with type 1 diabetes.

This chain uses TRBV28 with TRBJ1-4; no definite D call. V lost 2 bases, J lost 6 bases, and 13 bases lay in between. The V gene's germline CDR1 is MDHEN and CDR2 SYDVKM. The CDR3 covers 15 residues. The CDR3 nucleotides read TGTGCCAGCAGTTTAATAGCAGGAGCGGATGAAAAACTGTTTTTT. This codes for CASSLIAGADEKLFF.

The chain is built from TRBV7-8 and TRBJ1-6, with D tentatively TRBD1 (6 bases). This CDR3 spans 16 amino acids. Germline V gene sequence: CDR1 SGHVS, CDR2 FQNEAQ. V gave up 4 bases and J gave up 10 bases, with 20 bases separating them. In nucleotides, the CDR3 is TGTGCCAGCAGCTCCTCGGGGGCCGGTGCGGGCTCACCCCTCCACTTT. Translating gives CASSSSGAGAGSPLHF.

This clone was picked up a small number of times. CDR3 in amino acids: CASSLGTTTGELFF. CDR3 DNA: TGTGCCAGCAGCTTAGGGACGACAACTGGAGAACTGTTTTTT. The rearrangement links TRBV7-6 to TRBJ1-4; no definite D call. Trimming took 1 base from V and 12 from J, leaving 15 bases between them. From germline, CDR1 is SGHVS and CDR2 FNYEAQ. The CDR3 length is 14 residues.

This clone has a handful of counts. The chain couples TRBV10-3 to TRBJ2-5; tentative D call: TRBD1 (5 bases). This CDR3 spans 14 amino acids. Germline values: CDR1 ENHRY, CDR2 SYGVKD. V was cut by 6 bases and J by 2 bases, with 13 bases left in between. CDR3 in DNA: TGTGCCATCAGGTACGACAGTTCTCAAGAGACCCAGTACTTC. Protein: CAIRYDSSQETQYF.

The V and J genes are TRBV5-4 and TRBJ2-6; D is possibly TRBD1 (6 bases). The CDR3 has 16 residues. CDR1 SGHNT and CDR2 YYREEE come from the germline V gene (reference sequence). V shed 4 bases and J shed 0 bases, with 11 bases lying between them. In nucleotides, the CDR3 is TGTGCCAGCAGCCAGGGGCTGAGCTCTGGGGCCAACGTCCTGACTTTC. This encodes CASSQGLSSGANVLTF.

This clone turned up a few times. V and J are TRBV27 and TRBJ1-6, with D possibly being TRBD1 (6 bases). The CDR3 covers 12 residues. V dropped 6 bases and J dropped 14 bases, with 14 bases sitting between them. Germline-derived CDR1 and CDR2 are MNHEY and SMNVEV (reference sequence). DNA for the CDR3: TGTGCCAGCAGCTATCAGGGGATCGCCCTCCACTTT. As protein: CASSYQGIALHF.

This clone appeared a few times. The J gene is TRBJ2-5, the V gene TRBV6-6; possible D gene TRBD2, 6 bases. Germline V gene data show CDR1 as MNHNY and CDR2 as SVGAGI (reference sequence). The germline V and J ends were trimmed by 2 bases and 2 bases, with 9 bases remaining between them. The CDR3 covers 14 residues. CDR3 coding DNA: TGTGCCAGCAGTTACCGGGACTTGCAAGAGACCCAGTACTTC. This translates into CASSYRDLQETQYF.

The rearrangement joins TRBV6-1 to TRBJ1-4; no firm D call. V was trimmed by 4 bases and J by 7 bases, leaving 10 bases between them. The CDR3 extends over 13 amino acids. Germline loops: CDR1 MNHNS, CDR2 SASEGT. CDR3 DNA: TGTGCCAGCAGTGGAACCGAAAGTGAAAAACTGTTTTTT. The encoded protein is CASSGTESEKLFF.

Ten or more counts support this clone. The gene calls are TRBV14 and TRBJ2-7, with D perhaps TRBD1 (5 bases). Trimming stripped 4 bases from V and 2 bases from J, with 12 bases between. The length of the CDR3 is 14 residues. Germline V lookup: CDR1 SGHDN, CDR2 FVKESK. The CDR3 here is CASSRETAAYEQYF. CDR3 DNA sequence: TGTGCCAGCAGCCGTGAGACAGCAGCCTACGAGCAGTACTTC. Variable domain in full (rest from reference TRBV14 and TRBJ2-7): EAGVTQFPSHSVIEKGQTVTLRCDPISGHDNLYWYRRVMGKEIKFLLHFVKESKQDESGMPNNRFLAERTGGTYSTLKVQPAELEDSGVYFCASSRETAAYEQYFGPGTRLTVT.

CDR3 coding DNA: TGTGCCAGCAGCCGGGGGGGCGTAAAGACAGATACGCAGTATTTT. Translating it yields CASSRGGVKTDTQYF. The chain links TRBV9 to TRBJ2-3, with 8 nucleotides matching TRBD2. This CDR3 contains 15 residues. The ends lost 4 bases at V and 3 bases at J; junction bases unmatched: 7. Germline loops: CDR1 SGDLS, CDR2 YYNGEE.

This clone was detected ten times or more. The chain carries TRBV9 and TRBJ2-7; TRBD2 might be the D (5 bases). The length of the CDR3 is 14 residues. The V end was cut by 5 bases, the J end by 3 bases, with 15 bases between. Germline loops: CDR1 SGDLS, CDR2 YYNGEE. Here the CDR3 DNA reads TGTGCCAGCAGTCCGGGGAGCGGATACTACGAGCAGTACTTC. Protein: CASSPGSGYYEQYF.

This clone was counted a few times. The gene calls are TRBV5-4 and TRBJ2-3; 13 nucleotides align to TRBD2. This CDR3 is 19 amino acids long. V shed 4 bases, J shed 3 bases, and the junction held 14 bases outside the gene matches. Germline CDR1 reads SGHNT; CDR2 reads YYREEE (reference sequence). The CDR3: CASSPQLGTSGVGTDTQYF. CDR3 DNA: TGTGCCAGCAGCCCCCAGCTGGGGACTAGCGGGGTTGGGACAGATACGCAGTATTTT. The complete variable domain, with remaining parts taken from reference TRBV5-4 and TRBJ2-3, reads ETGVTQSPTHLIKTRGQQVTLRCSSQSGHNTVSWYQQALGQGPQFIFQYYREEENGRGNFPPRFSGLQFPNYSSELNVNALELDDSALYLCASSPQLGTSGVGTDTQYFGPGTRLTVL.

The rearrangement joins TRBV29-1 to TRBJ2-3; 7 bases fit TRBD1. CDR3 length: 13 residues. CDR1 is SQVTM, CDR2 ANQGSEA, per germline. V was pared by 7 bases and J by 0 bases, with 4 bases of the junction left unmatched. In DNA, the CDR3 is TGCAGCGACGGACAGGTTAGCACAGATACGCAGTATTTT. Amino acid sequence: CSDGQVSTDTQYF.

This clone was detected ten times or more. The chain uses TRBV23-1 and TRBJ2-1, with D possibly TRBD2 on 5 matching bases. TRBV23-1 qualifies as an ORF whose function is uncertain. V lost 6 bases and J lost 0, with 12 bases in between. CDR3 length equals 15 residues. The CDR3 nucleotides read TGCGCCAGCAGGAAGCGGTGCCCCTCCTACAATGAGCAGTTCTTC. Translated, it gives CASRKRCPSYNEQFF.

The chain uses TRBV5-4 and TRBJ2-5; TRBD2 matches 10 bases. V dropped 0 bases and J dropped 3; count of bases not matched to a gene: 2. CDR3 length: 15 amino acids. From germline, CDR1 is SGHNT and CDR2 YYREEE (reference sequence). The CDR3 DNA is TGTGCCAGCAGCTTGGTAACTAGCGGGAAAGAGACCCAGTACTTC. It codes for CASSLVTSGKETQYF.